One and the same sample provided the 14 T cell receptor beta chains below, sequenced in a study of shared clonotypes between healthy human individuals. Using immunoSEQ multiplex PCR, the repertoire was profiled, and TCRdb retains in-frame clones only, with some absent. The sample has 2 million to 2.5 million clones, approximately 94% seen once; the top ten hold around 0.13%. The sample consisted of naive CD4+ T cells sorted from blood. Subset denoted: CD45RA+ positively selected. These receptors all come from a man younger than 35 in good health.

With regard to this clone: The identical CDR3 is also encoded by other nucleotide sequences in the sample. CDR3 in amino acids: CASSYGAGDYEQYF. CDR3 nucleotides: TGTGCCAGCAGTTACGGAGCGGGCGACTACGAGCAGTACTTC. J is TRBJ2-7 and V is TRBV6-6; a possible D gene is TRBD2 (6 bases). V was cut by 2 bases and J by 3 bases, with 11 bases left in between. Germline-derived CDR1 and CDR2 are MNHNY and SVGAGI (reference sequence). This CDR3 has 14 residues.

The CDR3 loop is CASSIDVQGGYGYTF. The CDR3 coding sequence is TGTGCCAGTAGTATAGACGTTCAGGGCGGTTATGGCTACACCTTC. V is TRBV19 and J is TRBJ1-2; weak D call: TRBD1 (5 bases). CDR3 length: 15 amino acids. The germline V gene has CDR1 LNHDA and CDR2 SQIVND (reference sequence). The V end lost 0 bases, the J end lost 5 bases, and 13 bases lay between the germline ends.

The V gene is TRBV11-2, the J gene TRBJ2-5; tentatively, D is TRBD1 or TRBD2 (6 bases each). The length of the CDR3 is 14 residues. Germline V lookup: CDR1 SGHAT, CDR2 FQNNGV. V shed 7 bases and J shed 1 base, with 13 bases lying between them. The CDR3 nucleotides read TGTGCCAGCAACGGGGGCCCTCCCCAAGAGACCCAGTACTTC. Amino acids: CASNGGPPQETQYF.

The chain has TRBV7-9 and TRBJ1-5, with D uncertain. This CDR3 has 16 amino acids. Trimming shortened V by 5 bases and J by 0 bases, and 14 bases separated the two germline ends. Germline-derived CDR1 and CDR2 are SEHNR and FQNEAQ (reference sequence). This CDR3 reads CASSPSGLGSNQPQHF. CDR3 DNA: TGTGCCAGCAGCCCCAGCGGATTAGGTAGCAATCAGCCCCAGCATTTT.

The chain is built from TRBV7-3 and TRBJ2-5, with D possibly being TRBD1 (6 bases). The germline CDR1 and CDR2 sequences are SGHTA and FQGTGA. The CDR3 covers 15 residues. Trimming cost V 5 bases and J 5 bases, with 18 bases left between them. CDR3 amino acids: CASSRTTGKFETQYF. The CDR3 coding sequence is TGTGCCAGCAGCCGTACAACAGGGAAATTTGAGACCCAGTACTTC.

The V call is TRBV5-1, the J call TRBJ1-4; 7 nucleotides match TRBD1. V was pared by 3 bases and J by 6 bases, with 8 bases of the junction left unmatched. Germline V gene data show CDR1 as SGHRS and CDR2 as YFSETQ. This CDR3 spans 15 amino acids. The CDR3 DNA is TGCGCCAGCAGCTCCCCGGGACAGTTAGATGAAAAACTGTTTTTT. As protein: CASSSPGQLDEKLFF.

The rearrangement joins TRBV6-5 to TRBJ2-7; D is unresolved. The germline gives CDR1 MNHEY, CDR2 SVGAGI. V lost 0 bases and J 2 bases, leaving 11 bases between the germline ends. This CDR3 region has 15 residues. The CDR3 reads CASSYSDTLAYEQYF. CDR3 DNA: TGTGCCAGCAGTTACTCCGACACTCTAGCCTACGAGCAGTACTTC.

The genes are TRBV13 and TRBJ1-1, with 7 positions matching TRBD1. J lost 0 bases, V lost 2 bases, and 9 bases had no gene match. Germline V CDR1 and CDR2: PRHDT, FYEKMQ (reference sequence). The CDR3 sequence is 17 residues long. The CDR3 loop is CASSLSRQGPMNTEAFF. DNA for the CDR3: TGTGCCAGCAGCTTATCCCGACAGGGCCCGATGAACACTGAAGCTTTCTTT.

The chain employs TRBV6-5 and TRBJ2-3, with 9 bases lining up with TRBD2. This CDR3 is built from 15 residues. From germline, CDR1 is MNHEY and CDR2 SVGAGI. Unmatched junction bases numbered 1, after V lost 1 base and J lost 2 bases. The CDR3 sequence is CASSYLAGVTDTQYF. The DNA for the CDR3 is TGTGCCAGCAGTTACTTAGCGGGGGTCACAGATACGCAGTATTTT.

This clone has only a few counts. The chain couples TRBV4-1 to TRBJ1-2; unclear D gene. The CDR3 totals 13 residues. Trimming took off 1 base at V and 8 bases at J, with 11 bases between the two ends. Germline V gene data show CDR1 as MGHRA and CDR2 as YSYEKL. CDR3 nucleotide sequence: TGCGCCAGCAGCCAAGTAGATGGTTGGGGCTACACCTTC. As protein: CASSQVDGWGYTF.

The rearrangement links TRBV11-2 to TRBJ2-1; TRBD1 aligns across 8 bases. The CDR3 extends over 15 amino acids. The germline gives CDR1 SGHAT, CDR2 FQNNGV. The J segment lost 7 bases and the V segment lost 6 bases, leaving 11 bases of the junction unmatched. The CDR3 nucleotides read TGTGCCAGCAGTTCCATCCAGGGGGCGGTAAATGAGCAGTTCTTC. Its translation: CASSSIQGAVNEQFF.

The gene calls are TRBV10-1 and TRBJ2-1; the match to TRBD2 covers 7 bases. The CDR3 is 17 residues long. In germline, CDR1 is WNHNN, CDR2 SYGVQD (reference sequence). The V segment lost 3 bases and the J segment 1 base; nucleotides outside the gene matches: 9. CDR3 sequence (DNA): TGCGCCAGCAGTGACCTAGCGGCCCCAATTTCCTACAATGAGCAGTTCTTC. Translation gives CASSDLAAPISYNEQFF.

The chain carries TRBV6-6 and TRBJ1-1; D ambiguous. V was shortened by 0 bases and J by 8 bases, with 13 bases between the two germline ends. Germline values: CDR1 MNHNY, CDR2 SVGAGI (reference sequence). CDR3 length equals 14 residues. CDR3 sequence (DNA): TGTGCCAGCAGTTACTCGAATCTCAGAGTAGAAGCTTTCTTT. Amino acids: CASSYSNLRVEAFF.

V is TRBV10-3 and J is TRBJ1-1; 9 nucleotides match TRBD1. This CDR3 spans 14 amino acids. Germline CDR1 and CDR2: ENHRY and SYGVKD. Losses at the gene ends were 5 bases for V and 7 bases for J; bases not matched to a gene: 8. CDR3 residues: CAISPPGQGDEAFF. Written as DNA, the CDR3 is TGTGCCATCAGTCCCCCGGGACAGGGCGATGAAGCTTTCTTT.